These T cell receptor beta chains were read from a single sample in a study of regulatory T cells in long-lasting Graves disease. TCRdb itself ran the multiplex PCR reads through MiXCR, one entry per CDR3 protein. Altogether 520,000 or so distinct CDR3 sequences are present, 12% being singletons, with the ten largest covering around 10%. Another study also made use of these data, one on T cells in Graves' hyperthyroidism and ophthalmopathy.

Sequencing was performed on peripheral blood mononuclear cells (PBMCs), taken at new diagnosis, from a patient treated with antithyroid drugs. The receptors derive from a woman in her 30s with Graves disease. CDR3s include the opening cysteine and the closing phenylalanine or tryptophan. Each record gives: D gene, J gene, V gene, clone size, CDR3 DNA, CDR3 protein. D genes are given only for firm matches. Some rows mark clone size as missing; the rest say once, few, many or name a class of expanded clone.

d_gene: .
j_gene: TRBJ2-1
v_gene: TRBV2
abundance: many
CDR3nt: TGTGCCAGCAGTGTCGTGTGGAACTCCTACAATGAGCAGTTCTTC
CDR3aa: CASSVVWNSYNEQFF

d_gene: TRBD2
j_gene: TRBJ2-7
v_gene: TRBV20-1
abundance: few
CDR3nt: TGCAGTGCTAGAGATAAGCGGGACTACGAGCAGTACTTC
CDR3aa: CSARDKRDYEQYF

d_gene: TRBD1
j_gene: TRBJ1-5
v_gene: TRBV28
abundance: many
CDR3nt: TGTGCCAGCAGTTACACCACAGGGGGTAGCAATCAGCCCCAGCATTTT
CDR3aa: CASSYTTGGSNQPQHF

d_gene: TRBD2
j_gene: TRBJ2-5
v_gene: TRBV15
abundance: few
CDR3nt: TGTGCCACCAGCAGCCCGGGCTGGATAGCGGGAGGGCCGGGGGAGACCCAGTACTTC
CDR3aa: CATSSPGWIAGGPGETQYF

d_gene: TRBD2
j_gene: TRBJ2-1
v_gene: TRBV7-9
abundance: many
CDR3nt: TGTGCCAGCAGCTTAAAGCCGCGGCTAGCGGGAGGCAATGAGCAGTTCTTC
CDR3aa: CASSLKPRLAGGNEQFF

d_gene: .
j_gene: TRBJ1-2
v_gene: TRBV6-5
abundance: few
CDR3nt: TGTGCCAGCAGTTACACCAGGGGCCACTATGGCTACACCTTC
CDR3aa: CASSYTRGHYGYTF

d_gene: .
j_gene: TRBJ2-1
v_gene: TRBV2
abundance: many
CDR3nt: TGTGCCAGCAGTGATTTCTACTACAATGAGCAGTTCTTC
CDR3aa: CASSDFYYNEQFF

d_gene: TRBD1
j_gene: TRBJ2-5
v_gene: TRBV29-1
abundance: .
CDR3nt: TGCAGCTCCGAGAGGGGGCACATTAATTACTTC
CDR3aa: CSSERGHINYF

d_gene: .
j_gene: TRBJ1-1
v_gene: TRBV6-1
abundance: many
CDR3nt: TGTGCCACCAAAGGTCATCACCCCATGAACACTGAAGCTTTCTTT
CDR3aa: CATKGHHPMNTEAFF

d_gene: .
j_gene: TRBJ2-2
v_gene: TRBV3-1
abundance: many
CDR3nt: TGTGCCAGCAGCCATAACGAGGGACCCATCACCGGGGAGCTGTTTTTT
CDR3aa: CASSHNEGPITGELFF

d_gene: .
j_gene: TRBJ2-1
v_gene: TRBV7-9
abundance: few
CDR3nt: TGTGCCAGCAGCTTAACGGGAGTCAATGAGCAGCTCTTC
CDR3aa: CASSLTGVNEQLF

d_gene: TRBD1
j_gene: TRBJ1-1
v_gene: TRBV19
abundance: few
CDR3nt: TGTGCCAGTAGTATCCCAGGGGGGGGGCAGAACACTGAAGCTTTCTTT
CDR3aa: CASSIPGGGQNTEAFF

d_gene: TRBD1
j_gene: TRBJ1-5
v_gene: TRBV13
abundance: many
CDR3nt: TGTGCCAGCAGCCGGGGACAGGGGGAGGGTCAGCCCCAGCATTTT
CDR3aa: CASSRGQGEGQPQHF

d_gene: .
j_gene: TRBJ2-7
v_gene: TRBV6-1
abundance: .
CDR3nt: TGTGCCAGCAGTGGGGGGGCTAGCACGGACTACGAGCAGTACTTC
CDR3aa: CASSGGASTDYEQYF

d_gene: .
j_gene: TRBJ1-4
v_gene: TRBV20-1
abundance: .
CDR3nt: TGCAGTGCTAGTTTCGGGGCGGGGTGGGAGACCCGTTCTAGATATGAAAAACTGTTTTTT
CDR3aa: CSASFGAGWETRSRYEKLFF

d_gene: TRBD1
j_gene: TRBJ2-1
v_gene: TRBV5-1
abundance: few
CDR3nt: TGCGCCAGCAGCTTGGTAGAGGACAGGGACTACAATGAGCAGTTCTTC
CDR3aa: CASSLVEDRDYNEQFF

d_gene: .
j_gene: TRBJ1-4
v_gene: TRBV12-3/TRBV12-4
abundance: .
CDR3nt: TGTGCCAGCAGCCCCCACGCCGGGGGGGCAAGTGAAAAACTGTTTTTT
CDR3aa: CASSPHAGGASEKLFF

d_gene: .
j_gene: TRBJ1-1
v_gene: TRBV2
abundance: many
CDR3nt: TGTGCCGCTTTCAGGGAGGTTACCCGCAACACTGAAGCTTTCTTT
CDR3aa: CAAFREVTRNTEAFF

d_gene: TRBD2
j_gene: TRBJ2-7
v_gene: TRBV19
abundance: few
CDR3nt: TGTGCCAGTAGGGACTCAGCGGGAGGCTTACGTGAGCAGTACTTC
CDR3aa: CASRDSAGGLREQYF

d_gene: TRBD1
j_gene: TRBJ2-2
v_gene: TRBV2
abundance: many
CDR3nt: TGTGCCAGCAGCGAACAGGGGGGGAACACCGGGGAGCTGTTTTTT
CDR3aa: CASSEQGGNTGELFF

d_gene: TRBD2
j_gene: TRBJ2-7
v_gene: TRBV5-1
abundance: many
CDR3nt: TGCGCCAGCAGCTTGGAACCGGGACTACTGATCTACGAGCAGTACTTC
CDR3aa: CASSLEPGLLIYEQYF

d_gene: .
j_gene: TRBJ2-2
v_gene: TRBV5-5
abundance: many
CDR3nt: TGTGCCAGCAGTTCCCGGGGGCCCGGGGAGCTGTTTTTT
CDR3aa: CASSSRGPGELFF

d_gene: .
j_gene: TRBJ2-7
v_gene: TRBV11-1
abundance: many
CDR3nt: TGTGCCAGCAGCTTAGCGGAAAAGCAGTACTTC
CDR3aa: CASSLAEKQYF

d_gene: TRBD2
j_gene: TRBJ2-3
v_gene: TRBV19
abundance: many
CDR3nt: TGTGCCAGTAGCTTGACTAGCGGGACAACAGATACGCAGTATTTT
CDR3aa: CASSLTSGTTDTQYF

d_gene: .
j_gene: TRBJ2-5
v_gene: TRBV7-9
abundance: many
CDR3nt: TGTGCCAGCAGCATCCATCGGGCCCAAGAGACCCAGTACTTC
CDR3aa: CASSIHRAQETQYF